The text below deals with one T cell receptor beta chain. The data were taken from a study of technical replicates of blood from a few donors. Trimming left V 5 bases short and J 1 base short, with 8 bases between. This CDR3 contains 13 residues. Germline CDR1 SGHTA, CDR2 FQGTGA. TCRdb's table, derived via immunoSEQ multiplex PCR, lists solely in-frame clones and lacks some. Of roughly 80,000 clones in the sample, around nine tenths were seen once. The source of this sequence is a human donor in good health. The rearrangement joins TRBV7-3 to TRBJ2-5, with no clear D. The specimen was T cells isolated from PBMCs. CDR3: CASSRVSQETQYF. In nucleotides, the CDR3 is TGTGCCAGCAGCCGGGTCAGCCAAGAGACCCAGTACTTC.